This is a list of T cell receptor beta chains from one sample in a study of cytomegalovirus exposure and HLA in healthy donors. Clones were read by immunoSEQ multiplex PCR, and TCRdb kept only the in-frame ones, dropping some. The sample consists of approximately 100,000 clones, 80% of them appearing once. The source material was PBMCs. Receptors originate from a man aged 18 to 29 in good health and CMV-seronegative. Both conserved end residues are part of each CDR3.

j_gene,v_gene,CDR3aa
TRBJ1-1,TRBV6-1,CASSGLQNTEAFF
TRBJ1-1,TRBV28,CASSLYSYEAFF
TRBJ2-5,TRBV2,CASRTGQLQETQYF
TRBJ2-7,TRBV7-6,CASYPYYEQYF
TRBJ1-2,TRBV2,CASSANSGYTF
TRBJ2-7,TRBV7-8,CASSRPLAGDSYEQYF
TRBJ1-4,TRBV10-1,CASSEGPGREKLFF
TRBJ1-2,TRBV30,CAWSDGGSGYTF
TRBJ2-1,TRBV10-3,CAISEWTGNEQFF
TRBJ2-7,TRBV14,CASSQDRGENPYEQYF
TRBJ1-3,TRBV19,CASSIGHVGNTIYF
TRBJ2-3,TRBV2,CASSVRGGGTDTQYF
TRBJ2-1,TRBV19,CASKVASGGFEQFF
TRBJ1-2,TRBV6-1,CASSELGGGYTF
TRBJ2-7,TRBV7-9,CASSLEGDTYEQYF
TRBJ1-3,TRBV15,CATSTIQGIGNTIYF
TRBJ1-1,TRBV6-6,CATGGGAEAFF
TRBJ1-5,TRBV7-9,CASQNSNQPQHF
TRBJ2-3,TRBV15,CATSSPLLAGYYTQYF
TRBJ2-5,TRBV10-1,CASSESGDAEETQYF
TRBJ2-7,TRBV27,CASSVDSLSYEQYF
TRBJ2-5,TRBV5-1,CASSLGAQETQYF
TRBJ1-1,TRBV5-1,CASSSTTGAEAFF
TRBJ1-4,TRBV19,CASSMVEGAEKLFF
TRBJ2-3,TRBV4-1,CASSQGATLYDRGTDTQYF
TRBJ2-3,TRBV6-6,CASSGTGGVGADTQYF
TRBJ1-6,TRBV6-1,CASSEAGTGQISPLHF
TRBJ1-1,TRBV10-3,CAISDREMNTEAFF
TRBJ2-7,TRBV19,CASSMTGGSYEQYF
TRBJ1-4,TRBV6-1,CASSEDRLTEKLFF
TRBJ1-4,TRBV6-6,CASYLTGTSEKLFF
TRBJ2-7,TRBV18,CASSQAGESYEQYF
TRBJ2-1,TRBV30,CAWSVGTGGLMEFF
TRBJ1-2,TRBV6-1,CASRPTGLYGYTF
TRBJ1-1,TRBV7-9,CASSNRGDPRGTEAFF
TRBJ1-4,TRBV5-1,CASSKDYRGWEEKLFF
TRBJ2-1,TRBV28,CASTSPQGGDNEQFF
TRBJ2-2,TRBV13,CASSLEGDSTGELFF
TRBJ1-3,TRBV7-7,CASSFSTVDSIYF
TRBJ1-1,TRBV5-4,CASSLSTGAEAFF
TRBJ1-1,TRBV5-1,CASSSQQGGTEAFF
TRBJ2-3,TRBV11-2,CASSLAGGSTDTQYF
TRBJ1-2,TRBV19,CASSQQGAAYGYTF
TRBJ1-6,TRBV7-3,CASSLTGTGYSPLHF
TRBJ2-7,TRBV5-1,CASSSRAYEQYF
TRBJ1-2,TRBV14,CASSQAGTLTPNYGYTF
TRBJ2-7,TRBV27,CATSTGGYEQYF
TRBJ2-5,TRBV10-3,CAISDPGQGHQETQYF
TRBJ2-5,TRBV18,CASSKRGGLETQYF
TRBJ2-7,TRBV10-1,CASSERESRGQYF
TRBJ1-6,TRBV5-1,CASSSRQGGDSPLHF
TRBJ1-2,TRBV5-1,CASSSSQGGSYTF
TRBJ2-7,TRBV30,CAWSVPQGASYEQYF
TRBJ2-7,TRBV19,CASSILAGTTYEQYF
TRBJ1-1,TRBV7-2,CASIMRRGRLGKDTEAFF
TRBJ1-2,TRBV5-1,CASSLEGQGSRGYTF
TRBJ2-2,TRBV27,CASSPTSGGGTGELFF
TRBJ2-7,TRBV2,CASSDPLEGLSSSYEQYF
TRBJ1-4,TRBV6-1,CASRSGGVGEKLFF